This T cell receptor (beta chain) was sequenced in a study of tumor-infiltrating lymphocytes in primary liver carcinoma. About the research overall: Each of the samples returned roughly 3.65 to 7.5 million productive TCRbeta reads (a yield similar across tissue types).

The input was approximately 500 ng total RNA; TCR beta cDNA was made from it with a constant-region primer. What produced the TCR beta libraries was three nested multiplex PCR rounds using slightly modified ARM-PCR. Amplification in the first two PCR rounds was performed using TRBV1-TRBV30 forward primers and a C-beta reverse primer for 9 to 11 cycles each. TCRdb ran MiXCR on the multiplex PCR reads and lists one entry per CDR3 protein. Of approximately 110,000 distinct CDR3 sequences detected, approximately 64% appear once; the ten largest clones hold 7.5% to 8.5%. The CDR3 totals 16 residues. V dropped 5 bases and J dropped 4; count of bases not matched to a gene: 9. From germline, CDR1 is SGHVS and CDR2 FQNEAQ. DNA and RNA were both co-extracted from approximately 20-30 mg of bulk tissue that had not been sorted. Viable tumor cells exceeded 75% in all tumor samples. This clonotype was picked up a small number of times. Its target is not known.

Study results and caveats: A small share of top clones, only about 7-25%, was found in all five tumor regions.

The chain employs TRBV7-8 and TRBJ2-5; 11 nucleotides line up with TRBD2. Specimen: liver tumor tissue from sampling region 3. Noted subset: tumor region T3, left-lateral pole. This clonotype was sampled from a woman aged 60-75 years with primary liver carcinoma and hepatitis B virus infection. CDR3 coding DNA: TGTGCCAGCAGCCCAAAACTAGCGGGAGTAGGAGAGACCCAGTACTTC. This codes for CASSPKLAGVGETQYF. The full variable domain, with the rest looked up from reference TRBV7-8 and TRBJ2-5, is GAGVSQSPRYKVAKRGQDVALRCDPISGHVSLFWYQQALGQGPEFLTYFQNEAQLDKSGLPSDRFFAERPEGSVSTLKIQRTQQEDSAVYLCASSPKLAGVGETQYFGPGTRLLVL.